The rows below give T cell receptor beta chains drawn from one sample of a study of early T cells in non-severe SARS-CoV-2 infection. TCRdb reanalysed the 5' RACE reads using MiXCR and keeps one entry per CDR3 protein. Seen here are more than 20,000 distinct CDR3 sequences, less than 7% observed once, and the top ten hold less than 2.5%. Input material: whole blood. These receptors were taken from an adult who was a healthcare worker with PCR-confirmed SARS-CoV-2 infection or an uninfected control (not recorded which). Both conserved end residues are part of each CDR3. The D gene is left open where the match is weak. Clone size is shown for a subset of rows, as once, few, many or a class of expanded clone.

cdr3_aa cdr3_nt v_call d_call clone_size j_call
CSATGISYNEQFF TGCAGTGCGACGGGGATTTCCTACAATGAGCAGTTCTTC TRBV20-1 - many TRBJ2-1
CASSQQTGGAVDGYTF TGTGCCAGCTCACAACAGACAGGGGGCGCGGTCGATGGCTACACCTTC TRBV18 TRBD1 many TRBJ1-2
CASSYPKQGGTEAFF TGTGCCAGCAGTTATCCGAAACAGGGAGGCACTGAAGCTTTCTTT TRBV2 - few TRBJ1-1
CASSLGAATNYGYTF TGTGCCAGCAGTTTAGGGGCAGCAACTAACTATGGCTACACCTTC TRBV12-3/TRBV12-4 - - TRBJ1-2
CATIEWGNTDTQYF TGTGCCACCATTGAGTGGGGTAACACAGATACGCAGTATTTT TRBV27 - many TRBJ2-3
CASSIRTGWELFF TGCGCCAGCAGCATCCGGACGGGCTGGGAGCTGTTTTTT TRBV5-1 - - TRBJ2-2
CSARYPYSYEQYF TGCAGTGCTAGATATCCATACTCCTACGAGCAGTACTTC TRBV20-1 - many TRBJ2-7
CASSTRGGNQPQHF TGTGCCAGCAGTACAAGGGGCGGGAATCAGCCCCAGCATTTT TRBV7-3 - many TRBJ1-5
CASSLEVSAQYF TGTGCCAGCAGTTTAGAGGTTTCAGCGCAGTATTTT TRBV7-2 - many TRBJ2-3
CASSVHRVSGANVLTF TGTGCCAGCAGTGTTCATAGAGTCTCTGGGGCCAACGTCCTGACTTTC TRBV6-1 - many TRBJ2-6
CASNDGGPGYGYTF TGTGCCAGCAACGATGGGGGGCCCGGCTATGGCTACACCTTC TRBV7-6 - many TRBJ1-2
CASSLGPPPANQPQHF TGTGCCAGCAGCTTAGGACCGCCACCTGCTAATCAGCCCCAGCATTTT TRBV11-2 - many TRBJ1-5
CASSFPGFYNEQFF TGTGCCAGCAGTTTCCCAGGGTTCTACAATGAGCAGTTCTTC TRBV28 - many TRBJ2-1
CASSAGTRSAEAFF TGTGCCAGCAGTGCCGGGACCCGGAGCGCTGAAGCTTTCTTT TRBV6-1 - - TRBJ1-1
CASSFTAPGGTQETQYF TGTGCCAGCAGTTTCACCGCCCCCGGGGGGACCCAAGAGACCCAGTACTTC TRBV28 TRBD2 - TRBJ2-5
CASSLEGGISGANVLTF TGTGCCAGCAGCTTAGAGGGCGGAATCTCTGGGGCCAACGTCCTGACTTTC TRBV11-2 - many TRBJ2-6
CASSSSGTNYGYTF TGTGCCAGCAGTTCAAGTGGGACCAACTATGGCTACACCTTC TRBV6-9 - many TRBJ1-2
CASRPGPPSDTQYF TGTGCCAGCAGGCCGGGACCGCCGTCCGATACGCAGTATTTT TRBV12-3/TRBV12-4 - medium-sized TRBJ2-3
CASSHRTDHGYTF TGCGCCAGCAGCCATCGGACAGACCATGGCTACACCTTC TRBV4-1 - many TRBJ1-2
CASSPATGAYGYTF TGTGCCAGCTCACCGGCGACAGGCGCCTATGGCTACACCTTC TRBV18 - many TRBJ1-2
CASRGQGTYGYTF TGTGCCAGCAGGGGACAGGGTACCTATGGCTACACCTTC TRBV2 TRBD1 many TRBJ1-2
CASSTQGDAYEQYF TGCGCCAGCAGCACACAGGGTGACGCCTACGAGCAGTACTTC TRBV5-1 - - TRBJ2-7
CASSFQGEETQYF TGTGCCAGCAGCTTCCAGGGAGAGGAGACCCAGTACTTC TRBV5-4 - many TRBJ2-5
CASSYRTPWRPAQYF TGTGCCAGCAGTTACCGAACTCCTTGGCGCCCGGCCCAGTATTTT TRBV6-2/TRBV6-3 - many TRBJ2-3
CASSYSERLAGELFF TGTGCCAGCAGTTACTCGGAGCGTTTGGCCGGGGAGCTGTTTTTT TRBV6-5 - - TRBJ2-2
CASGQPPGFVKFF TGTGCCAGCGGTCAGCCCCCCGGTTTTGTGAAGTTCTTC TRBV12-3/TRBV12-4 - many TRBJ2-1
CSVRTSGETEAFF TGCAGCGTAAGGACCTCGGGGGAGACTGAAGCTTTCTTT TRBV29-1 - many TRBJ1-1
CASGTRDRVRAGAFF TGTGCCAGCGGGACGAGGGACAGGGTGAGGGCCGGGGCTTTCTTT TRBV27 TRBD1 many TRBJ1-1
CASSHREGGTGNTIYF TGTGCCAGCTCGCACAGGGAGGGAGGAACTGGAAACACCATATATTTT TRBV18 - few TRBJ1-3
CASRINTEAFF TGTGCCAGCAGGATAAACACTGAAGCTTTCTTT TRBV28 - medium-sized TRBJ1-1
CASSLGAEIRVYGYTF TGTGCCAGCAGCTTGGGGGCGGAGATCAGGGTCTATGGCTACACCTTC TRBV7-2 - many TRBJ1-2
CSVGGPINSYEQYF TGCAGCGTTGGAGGGCCGATCAACTCCTACGAGCAGTACTTC TRBV29-1 - - TRBJ2-7
CSPRTGFQGEQYF TGCAGTCCTAGGACAGGGTTTCAGGGCGAGCAGTACTTC TRBV20-1 TRBD1 few TRBJ2-7
CASRPREGSSYNEQFF TGTGCCAGCCGCCCCCGGGAGGGAAGCTCCTACAATGAGCAGTTCTTC TRBV7-9 TRBD2 many TRBJ2-1
CSASPRDRGYEQYF TGCAGTGCTAGTCCCCGGGACAGGGGCTACGAGCAGTACTTC TRBV20-1 TRBD1 many TRBJ2-7
CASSHGLGQGSPTYEQYF TGTGCCAGCAGCCATGGCCTGGGACAGGGTTCCCCGACCTACGAGCAGTACTTC TRBV3-1 TRBD1 many TRBJ2-7
CASSQEVALAGYTDTQYF TGTGCCAGCAGCCAAGAAGTTGCCCTAGCGGGGTACACAGATACGCAGTATTTT TRBV4-2 TRBD2 - TRBJ2-3
CASSLGERRGYTF TGTGCCAGCAGTTTAGGGGAGCGGCGTGGCTACACCTTC TRBV28 - many TRBJ1-2
CSAQGGADTQYF TGCAGTGCTCAGGGGGGCGCAGATACGCAGTATTTT TRBV20-1 - medium-sized TRBJ2-3
CASSLKGITDTQYF TGTGCCAGCAGCTTAAAGGGCATCACAGATACGCAGTATTTT TRBV11-2 - many TRBJ2-3
CATARGAYNEQFF TGTGCCACCGCACGGGGGGCCTACAATGAGCAGTTCTTC TRBV24-1 TRBD2 many TRBJ2-1
CASSPEGTEAFF TGTGCCAGCTCACCGGAAGGTACTGAAGCTTTCTTT TRBV18 - many TRBJ1-1
CASSPGLGTTDTQYF TGCGCCAGCAGCCCCGGACTGGGGACGACAGATACGCAGTATTTT TRBV10-1 - - TRBJ2-3
CSVEDPASGGLHNEQFF TGCAGCGTTGAAGATCCGGCTAGCGGGGGGCTACACAATGAGCAGTTCTTC TRBV29-1 TRBD2 medium-sized TRBJ2-1
CASSQDPRNLGPLHF TGCGCCAGCAGCCAAGATCCACGCAACCTTGGTCCCCTCCACTTT TRBV4-1 - many TRBJ1-6
CSARDYSQETQYF TGCAGCGCCCGGGACTACTCTCAAGAGACCCAGTACTTC TRBV29-1 TRBD2 - TRBJ2-5
CASASGTWGGETQYF TGCGCCAGCGCCTCCGGGACTTGGGGAGGGGAGACCCAGTACTTC TRBV5-1 TRBD2 many TRBJ2-5
CSARDVRGNQPQHF TGCAGTGCTAGAGATGTCAGGGGGAATCAGCCCCAGCATTTT TRBV20-1 TRBD1 medium-sized TRBJ1-5
CASSLFPGQGQIYEQYF TGTGCCAGCAGCTTATTTCCGGGACAGGGGCAAATCTACGAGCAGTACTTC TRBV7-9 TRBD1 many TRBJ2-7
CASSLGQGAHSPLHF TGCGCCAGCAGCTTGGGACAGGGGGCGCATTCACCCCTCCACTTT TRBV5-1 TRBD1 many TRBJ1-6
CASSSNRDTEAFF TGTGCCAGCAGTTCTAACCGAGACACTGAAGCTTTCTTT TRBV6-5 - - TRBJ1-1
CASSQTGSSYNEQFF TGTGCCAGCAGCCAGACTGGGAGCTCCTACAATGAGCAGTTCTTC TRBV7-3 - many TRBJ2-1
CASTGPQLTMKAFF TGTGCCAGCACCGGACCACAACTGACCATGAAAGCTTTCTTT TRBV25-1 - few TRBJ1-1